The source of this T cell receptor (beta chain) is a study of T cell responses to AZD1222 COVID-19 vaccine. In regard to this clone: Its target is not known.

Overall study findings and caveats: The breadth and depth of Spike-specific TCRs increased once two AZD1222 doses had been given. Clonal diversity was possibly underestimated, and the donors were mostly white British, with more females. Dominant at 160-218 and 743-854, vaccine-associated CD4 TCRs also spanned spike.

The protocol was immunoSEQ multiplex PCR, while the TCRdb copy is restricted to in-frame clones and leaves out a portion. The table lists over 85,000 clones, around 94% of them singletons. V was pared by 2 bases and J by 14 bases, with 5 bases of the junction left unmatched. Germline values: CDR1 MNHEY, CDR2 SVGEGT. The CDR3 consists of 11 residues. The material sequenced was peripheral blood, taken on day 0 of AZD1222 vaccination. This TCR came from an adult in good health. V usage is TRBV6-2 or TRBV6-3 and J usage is TRBJ1-2, with 7 positions matching TRBD1. CDR3 nucleotides: TGTGCCAGCAGTTACCCAGGGGGTCCAACCTTC. This translates into CASSYPGGPTF.